This is a list of T cell receptor beta chains from one sample in a study of shared clonotypes between healthy human individuals. This table comes from immunoSEQ multiplex PCR, and its TCRdb copy is limited to in-frame clones, with some not included. This table holds 2 million to 3 million clones, approximately 93% found once. The sequencing input was naive CD4+ T cells from PBMCs. These receptors were collected from a young man in good health. Some clones in this sample may be carry-over from other donors' samples. The CDR3 runs from the conserved cysteine through the conserved F or W. The D gene is left open where the match is weak. Not all rows give a size; the values are once, few, many and, for expanded clones, a class.

.	TRBJ1-5	TRBV7-7	.	CASSLMAEGREYQPQHF	TGTGCCAGCAGCTTAATGGCCGAAGGGCGCGAGTATCAGCCCCAGCATTTT
.	TRBJ2-7	TRBV5-8	.	CASSLSSAKTYEQYF	TGTGCCAGCAGCTTAAGCTCCGCCAAAACCTACGAGCAGTACTTC
.	TRBJ1-2	TRBV9	.	CASSVLTANYGYTF	TGTGCCAGCAGCGTACTGACAGCTAACTATGGCTACACCTTC
TRBD1	TRBJ1-4	TRBV28	.	CASSLIQGLNEKLFF	TGTGCCAGCAGTTTAATACAGGGGCTTAATGAAAAACTGTTTTTT
.	TRBJ2-1	TRBV12-1	.	CASSLTSYRQFF	TGTGCCAGCAGCTTAACTAGCTATCGGCAGTTCTTC
.	TRBJ2-1	TRBV2	once	CASSVAGLGGNEQFF	TGTGCCAGCAGTGTGGCGGGACTGGGAGGCAATGAGCAGTTCTTC
.	TRBJ1-1	TRBV19	.	CASSIPGGNTEAFF	TGTGCCAGTAGTATACCCGGAGGGAACACTGAAGCTTTCTTT
.	TRBJ2-3	TRBV28	.	CASSFSDRPTDTQYF	TGTGCCAGCAGTTTCTCCGACAGGCCCACAGATACGCAGTATTTT
.	TRBJ1-1	TRBV30	.	CAWGRGEAFF	TGTGCCTGGGGCAGGGGTGAAGCTTTCTTT
.	TRBJ2-3	TRBV7-9	.	CAASRGQQGADTQYF	TGTGCCGCTAGCCGGGGACAACAGGGCGCAGATACGCAGTATTTT
.	TRBJ2-7	TRBV28	.	CASSPYSGASYEQYF	TGTGCCAGCAGTCCTTACTCCGGAGCCTCCTACGAGCAGTACTTC
TRBD2	TRBJ2-7	TRBV7-2	.	CASSQLAGSSYEQYF	TGTGCCAGCAGCCAACTAGCGGGAAGCTCCTACGAGCAGTACTTC
.	TRBJ2-5	TRBV6-6	.	CASSKRSPTVQETQYF	TGTGCCAGCAGTAAACGTAGTCCGACAGTTCAAGAGACCCAGTACTTC
TRBD2	TRBJ2-3	TRBV19	.	CASSIGLAGPTTDTQYF	TGTGCCAGTAGTATCGGACTAGCGGGCCCAACCACAGATACGCAGTATTTT
.	TRBJ2-3	TRBV7-2	once	CASSLAGTVPTDTQYF	TGTGCCAGCAGCTTAGCGGGGACGGTACCCACAGATACGCAGTATTTT
.	TRBJ2-3	TRBV7-2	.	CASSKGQASTDTQYF	TGTGCCAGCAGCAAGGGCCAGGCAAGCACAGATACGCAGTATTTT
TRBD1	TRBJ2-1	TRBV9	.	CASSATSGGYNEQFF	TGTGCCAGCAGCGCAACCTCAGGGGGTTACAATGAGCAGTTCTTC
.	TRBJ2-2	TRBV6-1	.	CASCGMFTGELFF	TGTGCCAGTTGCGGGATGTTCACCGGGGAGCTGTTTTTT
TRBD1	TRBJ1-4	TRBV7-2	.	CASSLQGMGEKLFF	TGTGCCAGCAGCCTACAGGGGATGGGGGAAAAACTGTTTTTT
.	TRBJ2-7	TRBV7-9	.	CASSLGHSTGSYEQYF	TGTGCCAGCAGCTTAGGACACTCAACCGGCTCCTACGAGCAGTACTTC
.	TRBJ2-2	TRBV4-2	few	CASSQDPYAGELFF	TGTGCCAGCAGCCAAGATCCGTATGCCGGGGAGCTGTTTTTT
.	TRBJ1-5	TRBV4-1	.	CASSGYRETGQPQHF	TGCGCCAGCAGCGGATACAGGGAAACGGGGCAGCCCCAGCATTTT
.	TRBJ2-3	TRBV6-1	.	CASRGNPDTQYF	TGTGCCAGCAGAGGAAATCCAGATACGCAGTATTTT
.	TRBJ2-6	TRBV4-1	.	CASSQGGGRRSPGANVLTF	TGCGCCAGCAGCCAAGGGGGGGGGCGCAGGTCTCCTGGGGCCAACGTCCTGACTTTC
TRBD2	TRBJ2-3	TRBV4-3	.	CASSPLLGQGATSGGNTDTQYF	TGCGCCAGCAGCCCACTCCTGGGGCAGGGGGCAACTAGCGGGGGGAACACAGATACGCAGTATTTT